The 24 T cell receptor beta chains below all came from one sample that was sequenced in a study of CD8 T cells in ankylosing spondylitis. Each CDR3 protein gets one entry after TCRdb re-called the 5' RACE reads with MiXCR. This table holds approximately 200,000 distinct CDR3 sequences, 13% found once. The sample comprised blood, either unsorted or a sorted T cell fraction (not recorded which). The receptors stem from a male donor with ankylosing spondylitis or in good health (not recorded which).

This chain connects TRBV14 to TRBJ1-1, with D uncertain. The V and J ends lost 4 bases and 3 bases respectively, with 15 bases between them. Germline CDR1 reads SGHDN; CDR2 reads FVKESK. This CDR3 comprises 15 residues. CDR3 sequence (DNA): TGTGCCAGCAGCCCCTTGGGAGTACGGTACACTGAAGCTTTCTTT. Translation: CASSPLGVRYTEAFF.

This clonotype was seen only a few times. The chain employs TRBV2 and TRBJ2-3; TRBD2 aligns across 14 bases. V lost 7 bases to trimming and J lost 6 bases; unmatched junction nucleotides: 9. The length of the CDR3 is 16 residues. Germline V gene sequence: CDR1 SNHLY, CDR2 FYNNEI. This CDR3 reads CASIVVGLAGEDTQYF. The CDR3 bases are TGTGCCAGCATTGTCGTGGGACTAGCGGGAGAGGATACGCAGTATTTT.

The chain uses TRBV5-5 and TRBJ1-1, with D possibly being TRBD1 (6 bases). CDR1 and CDR2 from the germline V gene are SGHKS and YYEKEE (reference sequence). Deletions cut 4 bases from V and 3 bases from J, with 16 bases between. This CDR3 has 15 residues. The CDR3 here is CASSTPGEVHTEAFF. The DNA for the CDR3 is TGTGCCAGCAGCACCCCAGGGGAGGTGCACACTGAAGCTTTCTTT.

The chain has TRBV27 and TRBJ1-2; 8 bases agree with TRBD1. CDR1 and CDR2 (germline): MNHEY, SMNVEV (reference sequence). Trimming removed 5 bases from V and 3 bases from J; junction bases left unmatched: 2. This CDR3 has 13 amino acids. The CDR3 DNA follows: TGTGCCAGCAGTAACAGGGGGTACTATGGCTACACCTTC. Amino acids: CASSNRGYYGYTF.

V usage is TRBV12-3 or TRBV12-4 and J usage is TRBJ1-1; no clear D gene. There are 13 residues in the CDR3. V lost 1 base and J lost 4, with 7 bases in between. CDR3 residues: CASSLGPLTEAFF. The CDR3 coding sequence is TGTGCCAGCAGTTTAGGGCCCCTCACTGAAGCTTTCTTT.

J is TRBJ2-5 and V is TRBV6-1; TRBD2 matches 8 bases. The CDR3 has 17 amino acids. Germline V gene sequence: CDR1 MNHNS, CDR2 SASEGT. V was pared by 8 bases and J by 6 bases, with 20 bases of the junction left unmatched. CDR3 bases: TGTGCCAGCTTTACGATTCAACGTCGGGGGGGCAGCCAGACCCAGTACTTC. Protein sequence: CASFTIQRRGGSQTQYF.

In this sample, this clonotype turned up a few times. The chain joins TRBV12-3 or TRBV12-4 to TRBJ2-2, with D possibly TRBD2 on 7 matching bases. V lost 6 bases and J lost 7, with 18 bases in between. This CDR3 contains 15 residues. DNA of the CDR3: TGTGCCAGCAGCCTTGGGGGGGGGCCGGGCGGGGAGCTGTTTTTT. Its protein is CASSLGGGPGGELFF.

This sequence joins TRBV19 and TRBJ1-1, with D possibly being TRBD1 (5 bases). The CDR3 has 15 residues. The germline V gene encodes CDR1 LNHDA and CDR2 SQIVND (reference sequence). V was trimmed by 4 bases and J by 3 bases, leaving 15 bases between them. The DNA for the CDR3 is TGTGCCAGTAGTACCTCTTGGGGGGGTTACACTGAAGCTTTCTTT. As protein: CASSTSWGGYTEAFF.

This rearrangement joins TRBV9 to TRBJ1-2; 8 bases agree with TRBD1. CDR3 length: 15 amino acids. The trim removed 1 base at V and 2 bases at J, leaving 4 bases unmatched. Germline V lookup: CDR1 SGDLS, CDR2 YYNGEE. This CDR3 is CASSVLGQGNYGYTF. Written as DNA, the CDR3 is TGTGCCAGCAGCGTACTAGGACAGGGAAACTATGGCTACACCTTC.

The table lists this clonotype with a few counts. The gene calls are TRBV2 and TRBJ2-7, with D possibly TRBD1 on 5 matching bases. The CDR3 length is 15 residues. CDR1 and CDR2 from the germline V gene are SNHLY and FYNNEI. Deletions cut 6 bases from V and 1 base from J, with 16 bases between. The CDR3 nucleotides read TGTGCCAGCAGGTACGCAGGGCCAGGATCCTACGAGCAGTACTTC. This translates into CASRYAGPGSYEQYF.

The chain couples TRBV12-3 or TRBV12-4 to TRBJ2-7; D unresolved. This CDR3 is 12 amino acids long. The V and J ends lost 3 bases and 3 bases respectively, with 6 bases between them. The DNA for the CDR3 is TGTGCCAGCAGTTTTGCCAGCTACGAGCAGTACTTC. This translates into CASSFASYEQYF.

This clonotype was seen ten or more times. The chain carries TRBV27 and TRBJ2-2; D remains ambiguous. Germline V lookup: CDR1 MNHEY, CDR2 SMNVEV (reference sequence). The V gene lost 3 bases and the J gene lost 8 bases, with 7 bases spanning the gap. The CDR3 consists of 12 residues. Here the CDR3 reads CASSFSMGELFF. CDR3 sequence (DNA): TGTGCCAGCAGTTTTTCTATGGGGGAGCTGTTTTTT.

The sample holds a few counts of this clonotype. V gene TRBV29-1 combines with J gene TRBJ2-3; 7 nucleotides line up with TRBD2. Germline CDR1 reads SQVTM; CDR2 reads ANQGSEA. The CDR3 covers 18 residues. The V and J ends lost 6 bases and 3 bases, in that order; junction bases with no gene match: 21. DNA for the CDR3: TGCAGCGTGTTGGGTCTTCTATCAGGCGGGAGTAGGACAGATACGCAGTATTTT. Translated, it gives CSVLGLLSGGSRTDTQYF.

The J gene is TRBJ1-1, the V gene TRBV6-1; D may be TRBD1 (5 bases). V lost 1 base and J 6 bases, leaving 9 bases between the germline ends. CDR3 length: 13 residues. Germline CDR1 and CDR2: MNHNS and SASEGT. CDR3 protein: CASSEVWGAEAFF. The CDR3 DNA is TGTGCCAGCAGTGAAGTTTGGGGGGCTGAAGCTTTCTTT.

This clonotype has only a few counts. The chain carries TRBV12-3 or TRBV12-4 and TRBJ2-1; the D is unclear. CDR3 length equals 11 residues. Trimming removed 3 bases at V and 12 bases at J, with 9 bases between. CDR3 in amino acids: CASSLGQAQFF. In DNA, the CDR3 is TGTGCCAGCAGTTTGGGCCAGGCGCAGTTCTTC.

The table lists this clonotype with many counts. The gene calls are TRBV27 and TRBJ2-3; 7 positions match TRBD1. The length of the CDR3 is 14 residues. V gave up 4 bases and J gave up 5 bases; unmatched junction bases: 6. Germline CDR1 is MNHEY and CDR2 is SMNVEV (reference sequence). The CDR3, as DNA: TGTGCCAGCAGTTCCCCAACAGGGGAAGATACGCAGTATTTT. Translating gives CASSSPTGEDTQYF.

This clonotype was observed a few times. CDR3 sequence reads: CASSLYGGQGIGELFF. CDR3 DNA: TGTGCCAGCAGTTTATATGGGGGACAGGGAATCGGGGAGCTGTTTTTT. This chain connects TRBV27 to TRBJ2-2; 9 positions match TRBD1. With V trimmed by 1 base and J by 7 bases, 7 bases remained unmatched. CDR1 and CDR2 from the germline V gene are MNHEY and SMNVEV (reference sequence). There are 16 residues in the CDR3.

This clonotype was seen a few times. The CDR3 sequence is CASSSWGQGASGNTIYF. The CDR3 nucleotides read TGCGCCAGCAGCTCATGGGGACAGGGGGCTTCTGGAAACACCATATATTTT. J is TRBJ1-3 and V is TRBV5-1, with 12 bases aligning to TRBD1. J was trimmed by 1 base and V by 3 bases; bases with no gene match: 5. The CDR3 spans 17 residues. Per the germline V gene, CDR1 is SGHRS and CDR2 is YFSETQ.

V is TRBV29-1 and J is TRBJ2-3; 7 bases align to TRBD1. CDR1 is SQVTM, CDR2 ANQGSEA, per germline. The CDR3 consists of 16 residues. The ends lost 7 bases at V and 6 bases at J; junction bases unmatched: 19. DNA for the CDR3: TGCAGCGCCTTGGGCCCGACAGGGACGGGGCCCGATACGCAGTATTTT. It codes for CSALGPTGTGPDTQYF.

This clonotype was recorded at least ten times. The chain is built from TRBV28 and TRBJ1-5, with D hard to call. Trimming took 1 base from V and 1 from J, leaving 11 bases between them. The CDR3 loop spans 16 amino acids. Germline CDR1 and CDR2: MDHEN and SYDVKM. CDR3 nucleotide sequence: TGTGCCAGCAGTTTATTCGGACCCTTGAGCAATCAGCCCCAGCATTTT. Translated, it gives CASSLFGPLSNQPQHF.

The chain uses TRBV28 and TRBJ2-7; 7 bases match TRBD1. The CDR3 covers 14 residues. J lost 7 bases, V lost 6 bases, and 12 bases had no gene match. Germline assignment: CDR1 MDHEN and CDR2 SYDVKM. The DNA of the CDR3 is TGTGCCAGCAGGCCCCAGGGGGAGCTCGGGGAGCAGTACTTC. It encodes CASRPQGELGEQYF. The entire variable domain, with the rest obtained from reference TRBV28 and TRBJ2-7, is as follows: DVKVTQSSRYLVKRTGEKVFLECVQDMDHENMFWYRQDPGLGLRLIYFSYDVKMKEKGDIPEGYSVSREKKERFSLILESASTNQTSMYLCASRPQGELGEQYFGPGTRLTVT.

The chain couples TRBV6-1 to TRBJ2-7; D gene uncertain. Germline CDR1 is MNHNS and CDR2 is SASEGT. The V end lost 2 bases, the J end lost 3 bases, and 8 bases lay between the germline ends. This CDR3 region has 13 residues. CDR3: CASSEYVDYEQYF. As DNA, the CDR3 is TGTGCCAGCAGTGAATATGTGGACTACGAGCAGTACTTC.

The chain links TRBV3-1 to TRBJ2-5, with TRBD2 matching 11 bases. V shed 4 bases, J shed 3 bases, and the junction held 4 bases outside the gene matches. Germline assignment: CDR1 LGHDT and CDR2 YNNKEL (reference sequence). CDR3 length: 15 residues. CDR3 protein: CASSPVGLAEETQYF. In DNA, the CDR3 is TGTGCCAGCAGCCCAGTGGGACTAGCGGAAGAGACCCAGTACTTC.

The J gene is TRBJ1-1, the V gene TRBV6-2 or TRBV6-3; no reliable D call. V was trimmed by 0 bases and J by 5 bases, leaving 13 bases between them. Germline V lookup: CDR1 MNHEY, CDR2 SVGEGT. This CDR3 comprises 15 residues. The CDR3, as DNA: TGTGCCAGCAGTTACTCGAACAGTTTACATACTGAAGCTTTCTTT. Amino acid sequence: CASSYSNSLHTEAFF.